This TCR beta chain was recovered during a study of CD8 T cells in Susac syndrome. Study results and caveats: Clonal expansion was present among Susac CD8+ cells. This expansion reached its peak in TEMRA cells and in active patients.

As to this clonotype: The antigen is not known.

This CDR3 is built from 13 residues. Trimming took off 5 bases at V and 7 bases at J, with 12 bases between the two ends. Germline V gene lookup returns CDR1 MGHDK and CDR2 SYGVNS. Reverse transcription of roughly 0.5 to 1 ug RNA was performed with random hexamers. Multiplex immunoSEQ PCR targeted 54 Vbeta and 13 Jbeta TCR beta segments. TCRdb recomputed calls from the immunoSEQ multiplex PCR reads with MiXCR, one row per CDR3 protein. The sample includes some 140,000 distinct CDR3 sequences, 85% to 95% of them seen just once. TEMRA cells underwent FACS enrichment and CD8+ and CD4+ T cells underwent negative isolation.

V and J are TRBV25-1 and TRBJ2-4; D unclear. Sequencing was carried out using CD8+ T cells from PBMCs. This sequence originates from a human donor with Susac syndrome. The CDR3 region is CASSPGGWNIQYF. Here the CDR3 DNA reads TGTGCCAGCAGTCCGGGTGGTTGGAACATTCAGTACTTC.